This T cell receptor beta chain was found in a study of blood T cell repertoires in COVID-19. Study-level information: T cells, B-cell-depleted T cells, or PBMCs provided the cDNA or gDNA that served as material.

As handled by the study authors: Estimation of nucleated cell counts was performed using reference gene primer amplification. The data were produced by immunoSEQ multiplex PCR, yet TCRdb's version contains in-frame clones alone and is incomplete. V, J and clone size reflect that table, while D and trimming were determined from the DNA. The sample records 280,000 or so clones, about 88% being singletons. The CDR3 consists of 14 residues. From germline, CDR1 is MNHEY and CDR2 SMNVEV (reference sequence). V lost 8 bases to trimming and J lost 1 base, with 11 bases between them. The receptor comes from a woman aged 60-70 years with acute or convalescent COVID-19. Sequenced input: peripheral blood. The chain couples TRBV27 to TRBJ2-2, with D perhaps matching TRBD2 (6 bases). CDR3 loop: CASRRGQNTGELFF. CDR3 bases: TGTGCCAGCCGGAGGGGCCAGAACACCGGGGAGCTGTTTTTT.